This is a list of T cell receptor beta chains from one sample in a study of T cell responses to AZD1222 COVID-19 vaccine. The data were produced by immunoSEQ multiplex PCR, yet TCRdb's version contains in-frame clones alone and is incomplete. Of 90,000 to 110,000 clones in the sample, 88% were seen once. Sequences were derived from peripheral blood, sampled on day 0 of AZD1222 vaccination. These receptors were obtained from an adult in good health. CDR3s include the opening cysteine and the closing phenylalanine or tryptophan.

TRBJ2-1,TRBV7-7,CASSLAYTGDNEQFF
TRBJ2-5,TRBV3-1/TRBV3-2,CASSQGSWGETQYF
TRBJ1-1,TRBV5-1,CASGLSQGNTEAFF
TRBJ1-6,TRBV6-5,CASSYTGGTTNSPLHF
TRBJ1-1,TRBV4-3,CASRPGGPPVNTEAFF
TRBJ2-5,TRBV6-2/TRBV6-3,CASSYSYQETQYF
TRBJ1-4,TRBV4-2,CASSQDREEGAGEKLFF
TRBJ2-3,TRBV12-5,CAPDTQYF
TRBJ1-2,TRBV14,CASSQETGTGGSGYTF
TRBJ1-3,TRBV28,CASSRTGSGNTIYF
TRBJ1-1,TRBV11-3,CASSLGLIEAFF
TRBJ1-1,TRBV18,CASSPRQGGRTEAFF
TRBJ1-5,TRBV27,CASSTTRWGPNQPQHF
TRBJ1-2,TRBV13,CASSTPGQGLSNYGYTF
TRBJ2-7,TRBV20-1,CSAGGPDEQYF
TRBJ1-1,TRBV5-1,CASSLLVGQGPEAFF
TRBJ1-1,TRBV5-1,CASNTGQGAYTEAFF
TRBJ1-5,TRBV6-5,CASSRGQTNQPQHF
TRBJ2-5,TRBV7-8,CATSYQETQYF
TRBJ1-4,TRBV19,CASSMTGTVANEKLFF
TRBJ2-7,TRBV21-1,CASSKIWQAGQYF
TRBJ1-5,TRBV18,CASSPGGRQPQHF
TRBJ1-6,TRBV4-1,CASSRQQGEYSPLHF
TRBJ2-5,TRBV29-1,CSVGDGETQYF
TRBJ1-4,TRBV10-2,CASRRGPVNEKLFF
TRBJ2-7,TRBV6-5,CASRTGLGSYEQYF
TRBJ2-1,TRBV18,CASSPRRTSGGAYEQFF
TRBJ1-3,TRBV14,CASSPSFGGQGAIGNTIYF
TRBJ1-2,TRBV19,CASSIADYGYTF
TRBJ1-5,TRBV6-5,CASSLNGRTNQPQHF
TRBJ2-7,TRBV7-2,CASSLTRTGIHEQYF
TRBJ2-2,TRBV5-1,CASSLFGGDATGELFF
TRBJ1-2,TRBV29-1,CSAGQSYGYTF
TRBJ2-7,TRBV9,CASSVASGLAYEQYF
TRBJ2-2,TRBV21-1,CASSKGRQERESYTGELFF